The 30 T cell receptor beta chains presented below share a single source sample, sequenced in a study of cytotoxic CD8 clonotypes in ibrutinib-treated CLL. Here immunoSEQ multiplex PCR was the method, and the copy in TCRdb shows in-frame clones only, minus some. This table has about 140,000 clones, around 81% appearing once. This specimen consisted of PBMCs, obtained after 36 months of ibrutinib treatment. Receptors originate from a human donor with chronic lymphocytic leukemia.

V and J are TRBV6-1 and TRBJ2-1; no clear D. This CDR3 is built from 14 residues. V was trimmed by 5 bases and J by 0 bases, leaving 8 bases between them. Germline V gene data show CDR1 as MNHNS and CDR2 as SASEGT. The CDR3 sequence: CASSFLSSYNEQFF. The CDR3 bases are TGTGCCAGCAGTTTTCTTAGCTCCTACAATGAGCAGTTCTTC.

V and J are TRBV5-1 and TRBJ2-1; D remains unclear. The CDR3 has 16 amino acids. Germline V gives CDR1 SGHRS, CDR2 YFSETQ. The ends were cut back, 4 bases at V and 6 bases at J, with 20 bases in the middle. Here the CDR3 reads CASSPPVPLSANEQFF. CDR3 nucleotides: TGCGCCAGCAGCCCCCCCGTACCCCTCTCCGCCAATGAGCAGTTCTTC.

This clone has a handful of counts. V is TRBV30 and J is TRBJ1-5, with D uncertain. V gave up 0 bases and J gave up 5 bases, with 8 bases separating them. The CDR3 length is 13 residues. In germline, CDR1 is GTSNPN, CDR2 SVGIG (reference sequence). The CDR3 loop is CAWSVGPDQPQHF. In nucleotides, the CDR3 is TGTGCCTGGAGTGTCGGTCCGGATCAGCCCCAGCATTTT.

The chain joins TRBV6-7 to TRBJ1-5, with D perhaps matching TRBD1 (6 bases). TRBV6-7 is filed as an ORF, its function uncertain. There are 15 residues in the CDR3. V was clipped by 0 bases and J by 5 bases, with 11 bases between them. CDR3 DNA: TGTGCCAGCAGTTACTCCGGGACAAGATATCAGCCCCAGCATTTT. Its translation is CASSYSGTRYQPQHF.

The chain uses TRBV2 and TRBJ2-7, with D possibly TRBD2 on 5 matching bases. CDR1 and CDR2 from the germline V gene are SNHLY and FYNNEI. V lost 7 bases to trimming and J lost 5 bases, with 21 bases between them. The CDR3 has 15 residues. The CDR3 protein is CASNFDYPDPHEQYF. The CDR3 DNA follows: TGTGCCAGCAATTTCGACTACCCCGACCCCCACGAGCAGTACTTC.

The V and J genes are TRBV15 and TRBJ2-1; 9 bases line up with TRBD1. Trimming removed 2 bases from V and 4 bases from J; junction bases left unmatched: 3. The CDR3 sequence is 15 residues long. The germline gives CDR1 LNHNV, CDR2 YYDKDF (reference sequence). The CDR3: CATSRRGTGYNEQFF. The CDR3 DNA reads TGTGCCACCAGCAGAAGGGGGACAGGGTACAATGAGCAGTTCTTC. Full variable domain (remainder filled in from reference TRBV15 and TRBJ2-1): DAMVIQNPRYQVTQFGKPVTLSCSQTLNHNVMYWYQQKSSQAPKLLFHYYDKDFNNEADTPDNFQSRRPNTSFCFLDIRSPGLGDTAMYLCATSRRGTGYNEQFFGPGTRLTVL.

The genes are TRBV29-1 and TRBJ1-1, with a possible D match to TRBD1 (5 bases). This CDR3 contains 12 residues. V lost 7 bases, J lost 0 bases, and 9 bases lay in between. Germline V CDR1 and CDR2: SQVTM, ANQGSEA. CDR3 protein: CSAEGLNTEAFF. The CDR3 DNA sequence: TGCAGCGCGGAGGGGTTGAACACTGAAGCTTTCTTT.

The chain uses TRBV11-1 and TRBJ2-7; possibly TRBD2 for D (6 bases). The germline V and J ends were trimmed by 5 bases and 0 bases, with 20 bases remaining between them. Germline V lookup: CDR1 SGHAT, CDR2 FQDESV (reference sequence). CDR3 size: 17 residues. CDR3 bases: TGTGCCAGCAGCGCCCAACCCCGGGACGGGAGCTCCTACGAGCAGTACTTC. Translating it yields CASSAQPRDGSSYEQYF.

The genes are TRBV6-5 and TRBJ1-2, with 12 bases fitting TRBD1. CDR1 and CDR2 from the germline V gene are MNHEY and SVGAGI. CDR3 size: 15 residues. The trim removed 5 bases at V and 6 bases at J, leaving 7 bases unmatched. In nucleotides, the CDR3 is TGTGCCAGCAGTCCCTTGGGACAGGGGGCGCATGGCTACACCTTC. Translating gives CASSPLGQGAHGYTF.

The CDR3 bases are TGTGCCAGTGGACGACAGGGCGGCTACGAGCAGTACTTC. Amino acid sequence: CASGRQGGYEQYF. This chain connects TRBV6-5 to TRBJ2-7; 7 nucleotides line up with TRBD1. The CDR3 covers 13 residues. CDR1 and CDR2 from the germline V gene are MNHEY and SVGAGI. The trim removed 9 bases at V and 3 bases at J, leaving 8 bases unmatched.

The V call is TRBV20-1, the J call TRBJ1-4; the D is unclear. V lost 7 bases and J lost 1, with 4 bases in between. The CDR3 has 11 amino acids. Germline lookup yields CDR1 DFQATT and CDR2 SNEGSKA (reference sequence). CDR3 DNA: TGCAGTGGTATAACTAATGAAAAACTGTTTTTT. It is translated as CSGITNEKLFF.

This clone was detected ten times or more. This sequence joins TRBV5-5 and TRBJ1-5, with D possibly TRBD1 on 5 matching bases. V was shortened by 4 bases and J by 7 bases, with 15 bases between the two germline ends. Looked up from germline, CDR1 is SGHKS and CDR2 is YYEKEE (reference sequence). The CDR3 is made up of 14 amino acids. CDR3 loop: CASSGGEWEQPQHF. Here the CDR3 DNA reads TGTGCCAGCAGCGGAGGGGAATGGGAACAGCCCCAGCATTTT.

This clone has just one count. The chain has TRBV4-1 and TRBJ1-2, with D tentatively TRBD1 (5 bases). Germline loops: CDR1 MGHRA, CDR2 YSYEKL. V lost 4 bases, J lost 6 bases, and 18 bases lay in between. The CDR3 sequence is 15 residues long. Written as DNA, the CDR3 is TGCGCCAGCAGCCGCGTCTCAAGGACAACCGATGGCTACACCTTC. Translated, it gives CASSRVSRTTDGYTF.

The V gene is TRBV27, the J gene TRBJ2-5; 10 positions agree with TRBD2. V was clipped by 6 bases and J by 0 bases; unmatched bases: 4. This CDR3 region has 15 residues. Germline V gene lookup returns CDR1 MNHEY and CDR2 SMNVEV (reference sequence). This CDR3 reads CASSWTSGNQETQYF. As DNA, the CDR3 is TGTGCCAGCAGCTGGACTAGCGGTAACCAAGAGACCCAGTACTTC.

This clone has just a few counts. V and J are TRBV18 and TRBJ1-2; D remains ambiguous. V was shortened by 0 bases and J by 3 bases, with 11 bases between the two germline ends. Germline V gives CDR1 KGHSH, CDR2 LQKENI. CDR3 length equals 15 residues. The CDR3 spells CASSPPIWAHYGYTF. The CDR3, as DNA: TGTGCCAGCTCACCACCGATCTGGGCACACTATGGCTACACCTTC.

The J gene is TRBJ2-5, the V gene TRBV2; D not resolved. V was trimmed by 1 base and J by 5 bases, leaving 2 bases between them. This CDR3 comprises 11 residues. From germline, CDR1 is SNHLY and CDR2 FYNNEI. In DNA, the CDR3 is TGTGCCAGCAGTGAAGAGGAGACCCAGTACTTC. Translated: CASSEEETQYF.

This sequence joins TRBV19 and TRBJ1-5; a weak D match, TRBD1 (6 bases). Trimming left V 7 bases short and J 7 bases short, with 20 bases between. This CDR3 comprises 15 residues. The germline V gene encodes CDR1 LNHDA and CDR2 SQIVND (reference sequence). CDR3 nucleotides: TGTGCCAGTATTCCCTGGACAGCTTTTAGACAGCCCCAGCATTTT. The encoded protein is CASIPWTAFRQPQHF.

V usage is TRBV7-9 and J usage is TRBJ2-7; D uncertain. Trimming shortened V by 5 bases and J by 6 bases, and 23 bases separated the two germline ends. CDR3 length equals 16 residues. Per germline, CDR1 SEHNR and CDR2 FQNEAQ (reference sequence). CDR3 protein: CASSPLMVSRTPEQYF. CDR3 in DNA: TGTGCCAGCAGCCCCCTAATGGTTAGCAGAACTCCCGAGCAGTACTTC.

The chain employs TRBV25-1 and TRBJ2-6, with 7 bases that match TRBD1. The CDR3 totals 16 residues. V lost 6 bases to trimming and J lost 0 bases; unmatched junction nucleotides: 5. The V gene's germline CDR1 is MGHDK and CDR2 SYGVNS. The CDR3 bases are TGTGCCAGCAGCGTATACAGGGGCTCTGGGGCCAACGTCCTGACTTTC. The encoded protein is CASSVYRGSGANVLTF.

The chain links TRBV5-1 to TRBJ1-6; unclear D gene. V lost 4 bases and J lost 2, with 19 bases in between. The germline V gene has CDR1 SGHRS and CDR2 YFSETQ. The CDR3 runs 18 residues. CDR3 sequence (DNA): TGCGCCAGCAGCGCCACCCCATTGGGCAGCACCTATAATTCACCCCTCCACTTT. Protein sequence: CASSATPLGSTYNSPLHF.

The gene calls are TRBV4-1 and TRBJ1-1; D remains ambiguous. There are 15 residues in the CDR3. V was shortened by 2 bases and J by 1 base, with 11 bases between the two germline ends. The germline CDR1 and CDR2 sequences are MGHRA and YSYEKL. CDR3 coding DNA: TGCGCCAGCAGCCAATTGGGGTCTGGGAACACTGAAGCTTTCTTT. Amino acids: CASSQLGSGNTEAFF.

This sequence joins TRBV4-1 and TRBJ2-7; possibly TRBD1 or TRBD2 for D (5 bases each). The CDR3 consists of 17 residues. V was trimmed by 4 bases and J by 2 bases, leaving 21 bases between them. CDR1 and CDR2 from the germline V gene are MGHRA and YSYEKL. The CDR3 reads CASSPQQGSQGAYEQYF. In DNA, the CDR3 is TGCGCCAGCAGCCCCCAACAAGGGTCTCAGGGAGCCTACGAGCAGTACTTC.

The chain carries TRBV27 and TRBJ2-7; D may be TRBD2 (5 bases). The germline V gene encodes CDR1 MNHEY and CDR2 SMNVEV (reference sequence). This CDR3 has 14 amino acids. Trimming cost V 5 bases and J 2 bases, with 13 bases left between them. The CDR3 bases are TGTGCCAGCAGTCCAGGACTGAGTACCTACGAGCAGTACTTC. Translated, it gives CASSPGLSTYEQYF.

The V and J genes are TRBV18 and TRBJ2-5; 14 bases match TRBD2. CDR3 length equals 15 residues. Germline V gene sequence: CDR1 KGHSH, CDR2 LQKENI. V shed 5 bases and J 9 bases; nucleotides not matched to a gene: 8. Written as DNA, the CDR3 is TGTGCCAGCTCATCGCAACGACTAGCGGGGGGGCCCCAGTACTTC. This translates into CASSSQRLAGGPQYF. The full variable domain, completed using reference TRBV18 and TRBJ2-5, is NAGVMQNPRHLVRRRGQEARLRCSPMKGHSHVYWYRQLPEEGLKFMVYLQKENIIDESGMPKERFSAEFPKEGPSILRIQQVVRGDSAAYFCASSSQRLAGGPQYFGPGTRLLVL.

The chain couples TRBV2 to TRBJ1-5; 10 bases align to TRBD1. Germline lookup yields CDR1 SNHLY and CDR2 FYNNEI. V lost 6 bases and J lost 7; bases outside the gene matches: 6. This CDR3 has 14 amino acids. The CDR3 is CASRDRGQRQPQHF. The DNA for the CDR3 is TGTGCCAGCAGAGACAGGGGGCAGCGGCAGCCCCAGCATTTT.

This chain uses TRBV2 with TRBJ1-3, with a tentative D call TRBD1 (5 bases). The CDR3 is made up of 15 amino acids. V was trimmed by 4 bases and J by 0 bases, leaving 10 bases between them. The germline V gene encodes CDR1 SNHLY and CDR2 FYNNEI. CDR3 bases: TGTGCCAGCAGTGGGGGGGTTTACTCTGGAAACACCATATATTTT. Translating it yields CASSGGVYSGNTIYF.

The chain uses TRBV6-1 and TRBJ1-6; possibly TRBD1 for D (6 bases). The germline V and J ends were trimmed by 3 bases and 4 bases, with 13 bases remaining between them. The CDR3 spans 16 residues. Germline CDR1 MNHNS, CDR2 SASEGT. The CDR3: CASSEQTGRYNSPLHF. DNA of the CDR3: TGTGCCAGCAGTGAGCAGACAGGCCGTTATAATTCACCCCTCCACTTT.

Written as DNA, the CDR3 is TGTGCCAGCAGCTTGGGGTCTGGAAACACCATATATTTT. Protein sequence: CASSLGSGNTIYF. The V and J genes are TRBV7-3 and TRBJ1-3; D is ambiguous. The germline CDR1 and CDR2 sequences are SGHTA and FQGTGA. The CDR3 is 13 amino acids. V dropped 3 bases and J dropped 1 base, with 4 bases sitting between them.

The genes are TRBV10-3 and TRBJ1-5; D gene ambiguous. The V end lost 3 bases, the J end lost 6 bases, and 15 bases lay between the germline ends. From germline, CDR1 is ENHRY and CDR2 SYGVKD. The CDR3 covers 15 residues. The CDR3: CAISETEVGVQPQHF. CDR3 DNA sequence: TGTGCCATCAGTGAAACGGAGGTTGGGGTTCAGCCCCAGCATTTT.

This chain uses TRBV28 with TRBJ2-4; D perhaps matches TRBD1 (6 bases). The CDR3 is 17 amino acids. Trimming took 6 bases from V and 3 from J, leaving 21 bases between them. CDR1 is MDHEN, CDR2 SYDVKM, per germline. CDR3 in amino acids: CASSPPLQGRGKNIQYF. In DNA form, the CDR3 reads TGTGCCAGCAGCCCACCACTACAGGGTCGGGGCAAAAACATTCAGTACTTC.